This record looks at one TCR beta chain sequence and its context. Which antigen it targets is not known. The sequencer was a NextSeq 550. The Human TCR Profiling Kit (MiLaboratory) was used to make UMI-labeled 5' RACE TRB cDNA libraries. cDNA synthesis used the entire amount of extracted RNA, and PCR amplification then used the entire amount of cDNA produced. Libraries were prepared in parallel using an identical number of PCR cycles. On the authors' methods: With a minimum of two reads required per UMI, MIGEC and MiXCR pulled out about 50,000 +/- 10,000 unique UMI-labeled TRB cDNA molecules from each library. On average, about 40,000 +/- 10,000 functional in-frame TRB CDR3 nucleotide clonotypes lacking stop codons were found per library. After each sample was downsampled to 5000 UMI-labeled TRB molecules, VDJtools was used to calculate diversity metrics such as normalized Shannon-Wiener and Chao1. For the central five CDR3 residues, VDJtools calculated physicochemical properties weighted by clonotype size, namely interaction energy, strength, volume and Kidera factor 4. Each entry corresponds to one CDR3 protein sequence from reads that TCRdb reprocessed, and DNA is not given. These V and J calls derive from TCRdb rather than the authors' analysis. This sample's table contains about 56,000 distinct CDR3 sequences. The ten top clones hold approximately 0.8% of the sample.

The data belong to a study of CXCR3-negative and CXCR3-positive naive CD8 T cells (dated by TCRdb to the late 2010s). Regarding the research as a whole: In total, 110 million to 150 million TRB reads were obtained, corresponding to roughly 1.5 +/- 0.3 million reads per library. Data from ten or so donors, pooled across two independent experiments, went into the diversity and physicochemical repertoire analyses. For the TRBV-TRBJ cluster analysis, the naive subsets came from 5 donors, while the memory cells came from 3 donors. The investigation overall reported the following: Both naive subsets had comparably high repertoire diversity, while memory CD8+ T cells had much lower repertoire diversity. Freshly isolated PBMCs were used for most assays because CXCR3 expression went down partially after cryopreservation. Compared with CXCR3-negative naive cells, CXCR3-positive naive cells had TRB CDR3s with higher hydrophobicity (lower Kidera factor 4), lower energy, and higher strength and volume indices. Because surface CD5, which is linked to self-reactivity in mice, was comparable between the naive subsets, TCR interaction strength was also inferred from TRB CDR3 physicochemical properties. Within the same donor, TRBV-TRBJ usage looked similar between naive CXCR3-negative and CXCR3-positive cells, but memory cells had distinct patterns.

The germline V gene (reference sequence) supplies CDR1 PRHDT and CDR2 FYEKMQ. Taken from cysteine to phenylalanine, the CDR3 has 15 residues. The record lacks a DNA sequence. Each CD8+ T cell subset was flow-sorted in triplicate, with over 250,000 cells per subset placed directly into RLT lysis buffer. To exclude memory contaminants, naive CD8+ T cells were stringently defined as CD45RO-CCR7+CD27+CD95-. Peripheral blood mononuclear cells were isolated from buffy coats using standard density gradient centrifugation. Naive CXCR3-negative and CXCR3-positive CD8+ T cells were flow-sorted using a FACSAria III. Total RNA was extracted from sorted cells using an RNeasy Mini Kit.

The chain is made from TRBV13 and TRBJ2-2; TCRdb picks TRBD1, but there is no DNA to check that call. Sequenced: naive CXCR3+ CD8+ T cells from blood. The label giving this sample's cell subset or site can be read as: CD45RO-CCR7+CD27+CD95- naive CD8+ T cells expressing CXCR3 (TNR3+). The TCR sequence derives from a human donor in good health. Some clones in this sample may be carry-over from other donors' samples. The CDR3 corresponds to CASSGGGTDTGELFF.